This T cell receptor beta chain was captured by sequencing in a study of T cells after yellow fever vaccination. Study-level findings and limits: Post-booster repertoires contained most primary-vaccination clones again (about 95% CD4, about 88% CD8). There was a small share of clonotypes that showed up in both the CD4 and CD8 compartments. The study found a weaker secondary response that peaked faster, day 5 versus 15.

This clonotype was recorded at least ten times. Its antigen remains unidentified. The authors made TCR cDNA by 5'RACE template switching, adding a universal primer site and UMIs. One entry per CDR3 protein results from TCRdb running MiXCR on the 5' RACE reads. Of about 340,000 distinct CDR3 sequences listed, approximately 4% are singletons. Here the sequenced sample was PBMCs, taken 5 days after the yellow fever booster vaccination. This TCR was sampled from a man between 18 and 29 years old who received the YFV17D yellow fever vaccine.

For the CDR3, the DNA is TGCGCCAGCAGCCAAGGCCATAGCGGGGGGGCGGATACGCAGTATTTT. Translated: CASSQGHSGGADTQYF. The chain is built from TRBV4-1 and TRBJ2-3; 11 bases map to TRBD2. Trimming took 1 base from V and 6 from J; bases not matched to a gene: 6. Looked up from germline, CDR1 is MGHRA and CDR2 is YSYEKL. The CDR3 extends over 16 amino acids.